One and the same sample provided the 16 T cell receptor beta chains below, sequenced in a study of blood T cell repertoires in COVID-19. This table comes from immunoSEQ multiplex PCR, and its TCRdb copy is limited to in-frame clones, with some not included. The table lists about 82,000 clones, 75% to 85% of them singletons. Sequencing was performed on peripheral blood. Receptors were obtained from a woman aged 40 to 50 with active or convalescent COVID-19.

The chain employs TRBV29-1 and TRBJ2-5; 7 bases match TRBD1. The junction had 3 bases not matched to a gene; V was cut back by 4 bases and J by 1 base. Germline V gene data show CDR1 as SQVTM and CDR2 as ANQGSEA. The CDR3 runs to 13 residues. The CDR3 coding sequence is TGCAGCGTTGCTAGGGGGCCCCAAGAGACCCAGTACTTC. Translation: CSVARGPQETQYF.

The J gene is TRBJ2-5, the V gene TRBV5-1, with TRBD1 identical over 10 bases. The CDR3 is 13 amino acids. Germline V gene sequence: CDR1 SGHRS, CDR2 YFSETQ. The V gene end was trimmed by 4 bases and the J gene end by 5 bases; junction bases not matched to a gene: 2. CDR3 sequence reads: CASSMGQGETQYF. In DNA, the CDR3 is TGCGCCAGCAGCATGGGACAGGGGGAGACCCAGTACTTC.

The J gene is TRBJ2-2, the V gene TRBV6-5; D gene ambiguous. Looked up from germline, CDR1 is MNHEY and CDR2 is SVGAGI. The V gene lost 5 bases and the J gene lost 3 bases, with 4 bases spanning the gap. This CDR3 region has 12 residues. This CDR3 is CASSPYTGELFF. Here the CDR3 DNA reads TGTGCCAGCAGTCCCTACACCGGGGAGCTGTTTTTT.

V and J are TRBV28 and TRBJ2-1; 10 bases match TRBD2. The germline gives CDR1 MDHEN, CDR2 SYDVKM. This CDR3 contains 15 residues. With V trimmed by 2 bases and J by 5 bases, 3 bases remained unmatched. CDR3 sequence (DNA): TGTGCCAGCAGTTTACCTAGCGGGGGACACAATGAGCAGTTCTTC. Amino acid sequence: CASSLPSGGHNEQFF.

The rearrangement links TRBV9 to TRBJ2-3, with TRBD1 as a possible D gene (5 bases). V lost 0 bases and J 2 bases, leaving 13 bases between the germline ends. Germline CDR1 SGDLS, CDR2 YYNGEE. The CDR3 contains 16 residues. The CDR3 DNA sequence: TGTGCCAGCAGCGTAGGAGGACAAGGATTCACAGATACGCAGTATTTT. Amino acid sequence: CASSVGGQGFTDTQYF.

The chain is built from TRBV28 and TRBJ2-7, with 9 bases that match TRBD1. CDR3 length equals 12 residues. V trimming: 7 bases; J trimming: 6 bases; junction bases outside the gene matches: 4. Germline values: CDR1 MDHEN, CDR2 SYDVKM. The CDR3 loop reads CASTGQGFEQYF. In DNA, the CDR3 is TGTGCCAGCACGGGACAGGGATTCGAGCAGTACTTC. Full variable domain (remainder filled in from reference TRBV28 and TRBJ2-7): DVKVTQSSRYLVKRTGEKVFLECVQDMDHENMFWYRQDPGLGLRLIYFSYDVKMKEKGDIPEGYSVSREKKERFSLILESASTNQTSMYLCASTGQGFEQYFGPGTRLTVT.

The chain is built from TRBV19 and TRBJ1-2; D is unclear. The CDR3 length is 15 residues. V was clipped by 0 bases and J by 4 bases, with 12 bases between them. Germline V CDR1 and CDR2: LNHDA, SQIVND (reference sequence). This chain's CDR3 is CASSIDDIAGYGYTF. In nucleotides, the CDR3 is TGTGCCAGTAGTATAGATGACATCGCAGGCTATGGCTACACCTTC.

As regards this clone: A read error may produce the germline difference seen at one junction end. This rearrangement joins TRBV11-3 to TRBJ2-7; perhaps TRBD2 as D (6 bases). The germline gives CDR1 SGHNT, CDR2 YENEEA. This CDR3 spans 13 amino acids. The CDR3 coding sequence is TGTGCCAGCAGCGTTAGTCGCGGGACCGTGGAAAACTTC. This translates into CASSVSRGTVENF.

The chain joins TRBV27 to TRBJ1-6; 8 nucleotides line up with TRBD1. The J segment lost 9 bases and the V segment lost 4 bases, leaving 2 bases of the junction unmatched. CDR1 and CDR2 (germline): MNHEY, SMNVEV (reference sequence). CDR3 length: 13 amino acids. The CDR3 nucleotides are TGTGCCAGCAGTTCGGACAGGGTTTCACCCCTCCACTTT. Protein product: CASSSDRVSPLHF.

The rearrangement uses TRBV24-1 and TRBJ2-1, with a weak D call TRBD2 (7 bases). This CDR3 has 17 amino acids. CDR1 is KGHDR and CDR2 is SFDVKD in the germline V gene. V was pared by 4 bases and J by 5 bases, with 20 bases between. CDR3 residues: CATSDPVGGLWHNEQFF. CDR3 nucleotides: TGTGCCACCAGTGACCCGGTCGGGGGGCTTTGGCACAATGAGCAGTTCTTC.

The V gene is TRBV5-1, the J gene TRBJ2-5, with D maybe TRBD2 (5 bases). CDR3 length: 14 residues. Germline CDR1 reads SGHRS; CDR2 reads YFSETQ. Between the trimmed V and J ends, which lost 0 bases and 2 bases, there was a span of 8 bases. CDR3 nucleotide sequence: TGCGCCAGCAGCTTGGGAGGGAGACAAGAGACCCAGTACTTC. As protein: CASSLGGRQETQYF.

The chain is built from TRBV29-1 and TRBJ2-3, with 12 bases matching TRBD2. V shed 0 bases and J 2 bases; nucleotides not matched to a gene: 6. There are 17 residues in the CDR3. Looked up from germline, CDR1 is SQVTM and CDR2 is ANQGSEA. The CDR3 sequence: CSVEDQGLAGFTDTQYF. In DNA, the CDR3 is TGCAGCGTTGAAGATCAAGGACTAGCGGGGTTCACAGATACGCAGTATTTT.

This clone was observed once. The chain recombines TRBV10-3 with TRBJ1-5; 7 nucleotides line up with TRBD1. Germline loops: CDR1 ENHRY, CDR2 SYGVKD. With V trimmed by 8 bases and J by 2 bases, 12 bases remained unmatched. This CDR3 has 16 residues. The CDR3 spells CAIAAGGMFGNQPQHF. The CDR3 region has the DNA TGTGCCATCGCAGCAGGGGGAATGTTTGGCAATCAGCCCCAGCATTTT.

The chain carries TRBV19 and TRBJ1-2; 7 bases match TRBD1. Germline loops: CDR1 LNHDA, CDR2 SQIVND (reference sequence). The V segment lost 6 bases and the J segment 4 bases; nucleotides outside the gene matches: 8. CDR3 length: 14 amino acids. The chain's CDR3 is CASRTGDRAYGYTF. The CDR3 region has the DNA TGTGCCAGTAGGACGGGAGACAGGGCCTATGGCTACACCTTC.

The chain employs TRBV24-1 and TRBJ2-2; 9 nucleotides match TRBD1. Germline values: CDR1 KGHDR, CDR2 SFDVKD. J gave up 5 bases and V 8 bases, and 5 bases lay outside the gene matches. The CDR3 extends over 14 amino acids. The CDR3 is CATKGQGITGELFF. The CDR3, as DNA: TGTGCCACCAAGGGACAGGGAATAACCGGGGAGCTGTTTTTT.

The genes are TRBV2 and TRBJ2-3; 13 bases agree with TRBD2. Per germline, CDR1 SNHLY and CDR2 FYNNEI. The length of the CDR3 is 16 residues. After removal of 7 bases from V and 1 base from J, the junction contained 5 bases not matched to a gene. This chain's CDR3 is CASTPGLAGRTDTQYF. Here the CDR3 DNA reads TGTGCCAGCACCCCGGGACTAGCGGGGCGCACAGATACGCAGTATTTT.